This T cell receptor (beta chain) was obtained from a study of T cell repertoires in cytomegalovirus infection. Turning to the study itself: Indications came from public TCR beta signatures; they pointed to CMV infection and to a matching HLA type. Study-level points and caveats: Clonotype analysis showed dominance of the ex vivo response by HLA-C-restricted CMV-specific TCR beta clonotypes.

TCRdb itself ran the reads through MiXCR, one entry per CDR3 protein. The sample holds some 800,000 distinct CDR3 sequences; 25% to 35% are singletons and the top ten take about an eighth. This clonotype was detected many times. The target antigen is unknown. CDR3 length: 15 residues. The germline V gene encodes CDR1 MNHEY and CDR2 SVGEGT. V lost 6 bases and J lost 5; bases outside the gene matches: 6. The sequence was obtained from a human donor in good health (CMV status not recorded). Some clones in this sample may be carry-over from other donors' samples. The chain has TRBV6-2 or TRBV6-3 and TRBJ2-4; TRBD2 matches 11 bases. Sequences were derived from cultured CD8+ T cells from PBMCs, sampled from culture after CMV antigen stimulation. Here the CDR3 reads CASSPTGLAENIQYF. In nucleotides, the CDR3 is TGTGCCAGCAGCCCCACGGGACTAGCGGAAAACATTCAGTACTTC.